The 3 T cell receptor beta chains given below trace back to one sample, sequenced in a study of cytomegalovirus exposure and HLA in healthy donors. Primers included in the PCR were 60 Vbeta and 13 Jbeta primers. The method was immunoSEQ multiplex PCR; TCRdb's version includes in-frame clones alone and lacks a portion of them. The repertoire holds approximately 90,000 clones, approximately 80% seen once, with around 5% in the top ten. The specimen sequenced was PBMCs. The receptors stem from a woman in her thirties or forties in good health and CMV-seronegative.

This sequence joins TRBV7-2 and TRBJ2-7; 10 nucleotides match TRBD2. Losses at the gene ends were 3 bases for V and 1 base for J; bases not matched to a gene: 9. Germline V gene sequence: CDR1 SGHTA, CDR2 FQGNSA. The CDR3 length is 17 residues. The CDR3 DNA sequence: TGTGCCAGCAGCTTCAGCGGGGGGGCCTCGGTATCCTACGAGCAGTACTTC. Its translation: CASSFSGGASVSYEQYF.

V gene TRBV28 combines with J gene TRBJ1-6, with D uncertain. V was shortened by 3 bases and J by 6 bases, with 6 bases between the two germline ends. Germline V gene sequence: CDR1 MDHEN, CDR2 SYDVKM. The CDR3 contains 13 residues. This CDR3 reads CASSFGVNSPLHF. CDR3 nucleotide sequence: TGTGCCAGCAGTTTCGGGGTTAATTCACCCCTCCACTTT.

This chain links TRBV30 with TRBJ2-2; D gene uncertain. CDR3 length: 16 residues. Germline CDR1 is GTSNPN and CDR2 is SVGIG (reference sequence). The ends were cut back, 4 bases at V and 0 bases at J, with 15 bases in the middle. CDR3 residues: CAWNHRVITNTGELFF. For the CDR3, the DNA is TGTGCCTGGAACCACCGGGTGATAACGAACACCGGGGAGCTGTTTTTT.